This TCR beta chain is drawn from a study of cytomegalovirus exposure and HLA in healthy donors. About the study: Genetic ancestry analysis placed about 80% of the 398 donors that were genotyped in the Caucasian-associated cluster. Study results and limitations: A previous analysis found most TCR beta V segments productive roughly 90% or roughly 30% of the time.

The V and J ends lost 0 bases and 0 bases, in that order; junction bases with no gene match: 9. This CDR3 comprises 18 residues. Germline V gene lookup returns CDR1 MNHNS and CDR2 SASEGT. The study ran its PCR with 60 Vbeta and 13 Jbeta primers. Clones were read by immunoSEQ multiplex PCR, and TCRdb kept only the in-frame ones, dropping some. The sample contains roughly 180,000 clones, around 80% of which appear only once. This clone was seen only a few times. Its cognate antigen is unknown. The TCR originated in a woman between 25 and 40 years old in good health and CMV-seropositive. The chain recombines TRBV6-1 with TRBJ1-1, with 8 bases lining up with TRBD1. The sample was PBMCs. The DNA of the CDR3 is TGTGCCAGCAGTGAAGCCCGCACAGGGGGAGGATTGAACACTGAAGCTTTCTTT. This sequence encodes CASSEARTGGGLNTEAFF.